The rows below give T cell receptor beta chains drawn from one sample of a study of T cell responses to AZD1222 COVID-19 vaccine. Profiling relied on immunoSEQ multiplex PCR, and the TCRdb table lists in-frame clones only, not all of them. The sample lists 95,000 to 100,000 clones, around 94% occurring once. The sequences come from peripheral blood, collected on day 0 of AZD1222 vaccination. Receptors were obtained from an adult in good health. Each CDR3 is given with its conserved first and last residue. The D gene is left open where the match is weak. The size of a clone is reported for some rows only, either as once, few or many, or as a class for expanded clones.

d_gene	v_gene	j_gene	abundance	CDR3nt	CDR3aa
NA	TRBV25-1	TRBJ1-1	NA	TGTGCCAGCAGTGAATATTTTGTAGGGGGGGAAGGGAACACTGAAGCTTTCTTT	CASSEYFVGGEGNTEAFF
NA	TRBV9	TRBJ2-5	NA	TGTGCCAGCAGCCCCCTGCCAGGGCAAGAGACCCAGTACTTC	CASSPLPGQETQYF
NA	TRBV28	TRBJ2-3	NA	TGTGCCAGCAGTTCCGCTCGGGATACGCAGTATTTT	CASSSARDTQYF
TRBD2	TRBV9	TRBJ2-3	NA	TGTGCCAGCAGCGTAGGCGGCGGGAGGGCCACAGATACGCAGTATTTT	CASSVGGGRATDTQYF
NA	TRBV19	TRBJ1-1	NA	TGTGCCAGTAGTGTATCGACAGGCCTGAACACTGAAGCTTTCTTT	CASSVSTGLNTEAFF
TRBD1	TRBV9	TRBJ1-2	NA	TGTGCCAGCAGCGCTACCGGGACAGGGAAGCGTGGCTACACCTTC	CASSATGTGKRGYTF
NA	TRBV3-1/TRBV3-2	TRBJ2-3	NA	TGTGCCAGCAGCTCGTCGGGACTCATCACAGATACGCAGTATTTT	CASSSSGLITDTQYF
TRBD1	TRBV7-7	TRBJ1-2	NA	TGTGCCAGCAGCTTACAGGACAGGGGAGATGGCTACACCTTC	CASSLQDRGDGYTF
NA	TRBV30	TRBJ1-1	NA	TGTGCCTGGAGTGTAAAGCACCCGGCTGAAGCTTTCTTT	CAWSVKHPAEAFF
NA	TRBV5-5	TRBJ1-2	NA	TGTGCCAGCAGCTTCCGGGACGACGGCGCGGGCTACACCTTC	CASSFRDDGAGYTF
NA	TRBV6-5	TRBJ1-4	NA	TGTGCCAGCAGTTACTCGTTCGGGGAAAAACTGTTTTTT	CASSYSFGEKLFF
TRBD2	TRBV7-7	TRBJ2-1	medium-sized	TGTGCCAGCAGTCGCGCACGACTAGCGGGAGAGTACAATGAGCAGTTCTTC	CASSRARLAGEYNEQFF
TRBD1	TRBV28	TRBJ1-3	once	TGTGCCAGCAGTTTACGGACAGGGACTGGAAACACCATATATTTT	CASSLRTGTGNTIYF
NA	TRBV6-5	TRBJ1-1	NA	TGTGCCAGCAGTTACTCGAGAGAGGGGTCCCTTGAAGCTTTCTTT	CASSYSREGSLEAFF
NA	TRBV7-2	TRBJ2-7	NA	TGTGCCAGCAGCTTCCACGACGACTACGAGCAGTACTTC	CASSFHDDYEQYF
TRBD1	TRBV19	TRBJ1-2	once	TGTGCCAGTAGTAGGGCAGGGGGCGCGGGCTACACCTTC	CASSRAGGAGYTF
TRBD2	TRBV9	TRBJ2-6	NA	TGTGCCAGCAGCTCCGGAGGGCTAGCGGGAGGGGCCTCTGGGGCCAACGTCCTGACTTTC	CASSSGGLAGGASGANVLTF
NA	TRBV11-1	TRBJ2-1	NA	TGTGCCAGCAGCCTCGACAGGTCCCATGAGCAGTTCTTC	CASSLDRSHEQFF
NA	TRBV23-1	TRBJ2-7	NA	TGCGCCAGCAACGCCTCTAGCGGGACAGGCCGGGGCGAGCAGTACTTC	CASNASSGTGRGEQYF
TRBD1	TRBV30	TRBJ1-2	NA	TGTGCCTGGAGCGCGACCGGGACAGGGGATGGCTACACCTTC	CAWSATGTGDGYTF
NA	TRBV7-9	TRBJ1-2	NA	TGTGCCAGCAGCTTAGTGAGGGGGTACTACTATGGCTACACCTTC	CASSLVRGYYYGYTF
NA	TRBV12-5	TRBJ2-5	NA	TGTGCTATTCCAGAAACAATCGGGGGAAGGGAGACCCAGTACTTC	CAIPETIGGRETQYF
TRBD1	TRBV19	TRBJ2-1	NA	TGTGCCAGTAGTATTAGGCAGGGGGCCAATGAGCAGTTCTTC	CASSIRQGANEQFF
TRBD1	TRBV24-1	TRBJ1-1	once	TGTGCCACCAGTGATTCGGGACAGAACCCTGAAGCTTTCTTT	CATSDSGQNPEAFF
NA	TRBV10-3	TRBJ2-2	NA	TGTGCCATCAGTAGAGAGATCACCGGGGAGCTGTTTTTT	CAISREITGELFF
NA	TRBV7-2	TRBJ2-1	NA	TGTGCCAGCAGACGATACAATGAGCAGTTCTTC	CASRRYNEQFF
NA	TRBV29-1	TRBJ1-4	NA	TGCAGCGGACAAACTGGGACTAATGAAAAACTGTTTTTT	CSGQTGTNEKLFF
NA	TRBV4-1	TRBJ2-5	NA	TGCGCCAGCAGCCAAGAAGACAGCCAAGAGACCCAGTACTTC	CASSQEDSQETQYF
TRBD1	TRBV12-3/TRBV12-4	TRBJ1-5	NA	TGTGCCAGCAGTTTTCAGGGGGATGGGCCCCAGCATTTT	CASSFQGDGPQHF
NA	TRBV27	TRBJ2-1	NA	TGTGCCAGCAGTTTATACGGGTTTGGGAGTGAGCAGTTCTTC	CASSLYGFGSEQFF
NA	TRBV6-5	TRBJ1-1	NA	TGTGCCAGCAGTTACTCTGGAGATTTGAACACTGAAGCTTTCTTT	CASSYSGDLNTEAFF
NA	TRBV10-3	TRBJ1-2	NA	TGTGCCATCAGTGAGTCCAAAACAGGGACTAACTATGGCTACACCTTC	CAISESKTGTNYGYTF
NA	TRBV7-9	TRBJ2-7	NA	TGTGCCAGCAGGAGGGCAGGCGGCTACGAGCAGTACTTC	CASRRAGGYEQYF
NA	TRBV5-1	TRBJ1-6	NA	TGCGCCAGCAGGCTGGTCCTCCAGGGTAATTCACCCCTCCACTTT	CASRLVLQGNSPLHF
NA	TRBV12-3/TRBV12-4	TRBJ1-2	NA	TGTGCCAGCAGAACTGACCCAACGGGTGGCTACACCTTC	CASRTDPTGGYTF
NA	TRBV6-5	TRBJ2-5	NA	TGTGCCAGCAGTCCGCAACTACCCCAAGAGACCCAGTACTTC	CASSPQLPQETQYF
NA	TRBV6-5	TRBJ1-2	NA	TGTGCCAGCAGGCCGGGTCGCGGGACACCGGTTGGCTACACCTTC	CASRPGRGTPVGYTF
NA	TRBV5-1	TRBJ2-6	once	TGCGCCAGCAGCTCTGGAGCCTCTGGGGCCAACGTCCTGACTTTC	CASSSGASGANVLTF
NA	TRBV6-5	TRBJ2-7	NA	TGTGCCAGCAGTTACTCAGGGGGACGCTACGAGCAGTACTTC	CASSYSGGRYEQYF
NA	TRBV6-5	TRBJ1-1	NA	TGTGCCAGCCACAGTGACATAATGAACACTGAAGCTTTCTTT	CASHSDIMNTEAFF
NA	TRBV11-2	TRBJ1-1	NA	TGTGCCAGCAGCTTAAGAGTTAACACTGAAGCTTTCTTT	CASSLRVNTEAFF
NA	TRBV18	TRBJ1-6	NA	TGTGCCAGCTCACCAGAGGGCTCCTATAATTCACCCCTCCACTTT	CASSPEGSYNSPLHF
NA	TRBV10-1	TRBJ2-7	NA	TGCGCCGGACCCCGGAAATCCTTACCGGGACGGGCCTACGAGCAGTACTTC	CAGPRKSLPGRAYEQYF
TRBD1	TRBV30	TRBJ1-1	NA	TGTGCCTGGAGTCCTAAGACAGGGATAAACACTGAAGCTTTCTTT	CAWSPKTGINTEAFF
NA	TRBV2	TRBJ2-7	NA	TGTGCCAGCAGTGTAAGGGCAGGAAAGTACTTC	CASSVRAGKYF